One sample yielded the 18 T cell receptor beta chains listed below, sequenced in a study of technical replicates of blood from a handful of donors. Libraries were prepared by immunoSEQ multiplex PCR; TCRdb keeps only in-frame clonotypes and omits some of them. Among about 82,000 clones listed, 96% were seen once. Sequencing was performed on T cells isolated from PBMCs. These receptors were obtained from a human donor in good health.

J is TRBJ2-5 and V is TRBV10-3; TRBD1 matches 8 bases. The CDR3 runs 14 residues. Per the germline V gene, CDR1 is ENHRY and CDR2 is SYGVKD. Germline trimming cut 5 bases from V and 2 bases from J; bases unmatched to any gene: 4. CDR3 coding DNA: TGTGCCATCAGTACTAACAGGGGGCAAGAGACCCAGTACTTC. It yields the protein CAISTNRGQETQYF.

The chain recombines TRBV9 with TRBJ2-7; 11 bases map to TRBD1. The CDR3 extends over 14 amino acids. Looked up from germline, CDR1 is SGDLS and CDR2 is YYNGEE. V was pared by 3 bases and J by 6 bases, with 5 bases of the junction left unmatched. This CDR3 is CASSATGTGGEQYF. CDR3 DNA sequence: TGTGCCAGCAGCGCAACCGGGACAGGGGGCGAGCAGTACTTC.

The chain uses TRBV9 and TRBJ1-2, with 10 positions matching TRBD1. The germline gives CDR1 SGDLS, CDR2 YYNGEE. The CDR3 contains 13 residues. The junction had 6 bases not matched to a gene; V was cut back by 4 bases and J by 9 bases. CDR3 in amino acids: CASSPRQGASYTF. CDR3 sequence (DNA): TGTGCCAGCAGCCCCCGACAGGGGGCCAGCTACACCTTC.

The chain carries TRBV19 and TRBJ1-5; TRBD1 agrees at 9 bases. The CDR3 runs 19 residues. V was clipped by 1 base and J by 0 bases; unmatched bases: 10. Germline CDR1 is LNHDA and CDR2 is SQIVND (reference sequence). The CDR3 is CASSIGRDRGAYSNQPQHF. DNA for the CDR3: TGTGCCAGTAGTATAGGCAGAGACAGGGGGGCCTATAGCAATCAGCCCCAGCATTTT. Full variable domain (rest looked up from reference TRBV19 and TRBJ1-5): DGGITQSPKYLFRKEGQNVTLSCEQNLNHDAMYWYRQDPGQGLRLIYYSQIVNDFQKGDIAEGYSVSREKKESFPLTVTSAQKNPTAFYLCASSIGRDRGAYSNQPQHFGDGTRLSIL.

The J gene is TRBJ2-3, the V gene TRBV5-4, with D possibly being TRBD1 (5 bases). V was shortened by 4 bases and J by 2 bases, with 11 bases between the two germline ends. The CDR3 runs to 14 residues. Germline V gene data show CDR1 as SGHNT and CDR2 as YYREEE (reference sequence). CDR3 region: CASSQKTVTDTQYF. CDR3 bases: TGTGCCAGCAGCCAAAAGACAGTCACAGATACGCAGTATTTT.

The V call is TRBV2, the J call TRBJ2-3; TRBD2 is a possible D gene (6 bases). This CDR3 is 14 amino acids long. CDR1 SNHLY and CDR2 FYNNEI come from the germline V gene. Trimming stripped 8 bases from V and 4 bases from J, with 16 bases between. CDR3 amino acids: CASPKEGEADTQYF. For the CDR3, the DNA is TGTGCCAGCCCCAAGGAGGGAGAGGCAGATACGCAGTATTTT.

This chain connects TRBV7-6 to TRBJ2-1; 9 bases line up with TRBD2. CDR1 SGHVS and CDR2 FNYEAQ come from the germline V gene. V was pared by 3 bases and J by 5 bases, with 2 bases of the junction left unmatched. The CDR3 consists of 14 residues. The CDR3 coding sequence is TGTGCCAGCAGCTTTAGCGGGAGCCACAATGAGCAGTTCTTC. Protein sequence: CASSFSGSHNEQFF.

The chain joins TRBV4-1 to TRBJ2-1; TRBD2 matches at 8 bases. CDR1 is MGHRA, CDR2 YSYEKL, per germline. Trimming cost V 0 bases and J 6 bases; bases outside gene matches: 7. The CDR3 has 16 amino acids. DNA for the CDR3: TGCGCCAGCAGCCAAGAAAGCGGGAGCTTTGTCAATGAGCAGTTCTTC. Protein sequence: CASSQESGSFVNEQFF.

The chain recombines TRBV19 with TRBJ1-5; 7 bases match TRBD1. Germline CDR1 and CDR2: LNHDA and SQIVND (reference sequence). J was trimmed by 6 bases and V by 4 bases; bases with no gene match: 9. The CDR3 length is 15 residues. The CDR3 is CASSRDREVGQPQHF. The CDR3 nucleotides are TGTGCCAGTAGTAGAGACAGGGAAGTGGGTCAGCCCCAGCATTTT.

The rearrangement joins TRBV19 to TRBJ1-2; perhaps TRBD1 as D (5 bases). CDR1 and CDR2 from the germline V gene are LNHDA and SQIVND (reference sequence). This CDR3 spans 12 amino acids. Trimming took off 7 bases at V and 3 bases at J, with 9 bases between the two ends. This CDR3 is CASIGGDYGYTF. CDR3 coding DNA: TGTGCCAGTATAGGAGGGGACTATGGCTACACCTTC.

The chain links TRBV30 to TRBJ1-5; the D is unclear. CDR1 is GTSNPN, CDR2 SVGIG, per germline (reference sequence). The CDR3 consists of 12 residues. V was cut by 2 bases and J by 8 bases, with 10 bases left in between. CDR3 nucleotides: TGTGCCTGGAGTCGTTTTCCCGAGCCCCAGCATTTT. Translation gives CAWSRFPEPQHF.

The V gene is TRBV27, the J gene TRBJ2-3, with TRBD2 matching over 12 bases. The CDR3 spans 16 residues. The germline CDR1 and CDR2 sequences are MNHEY and SMNVEV (reference sequence). V was clipped by 3 bases and J by 1 base; unmatched bases: 2. The chain's CDR3 is CASSFLAGGRTDTQYF. The DNA for the CDR3 is TGTGCCAGCAGTTTCCTAGCGGGAGGGCGCACAGATACGCAGTATTTT.

The V and J genes are TRBV30 and TRBJ1-4; no clear D. CDR1 and CDR2 from the germline V gene are GTSNPN and SVGIG (reference sequence). The V end was cut by 1 base, the J end by 4 bases, with 7 bases between. This CDR3 comprises 13 residues. In DNA form, the CDR3 reads TGTGCCTGGAGTGCCTACTTTAATGAAAAACTGTTTTTT. Its protein is CAWSAYFNEKLFF.

The chain combines TRBV11-3 with TRBJ2-3, with TRBD2 matching 10 bases. Germline lookup yields CDR1 SGHNT and CDR2 YENEEA. The V segment lost 4 bases and the J segment 1 base; nucleotides outside the gene matches: 5. There are 16 residues in the CDR3. CDR3 in amino acids: CASSSAGTSGTDTQYF. The CDR3 nucleotides read TGTGCCAGCAGCTCGGCCGGGACTAGCGGCACAGATACGCAGTATTTT.

J is TRBJ2-2 and V is TRBV9; a weak D match, TRBD2 (6 bases). CDR3 length: 14 amino acids. V lost 5 bases and J 3 bases, leaving 11 bases between the germline ends. Germline CDR1 is SGDLS and CDR2 is YYNGEE. This chain's CDR3 is CASSRRGYTGELFF. Written as DNA, the CDR3 is TGTGCCAGCAGTCGGCGGGGTTACACCGGGGAGCTGTTTTTT.

This chain links TRBV4-1 with TRBJ2-7, with TRBD2 matching 8 bases. V lost 2 bases and J lost 2; bases outside the gene matches: 5. This CDR3 comprises 15 residues. The V gene's germline CDR1 is MGHRA and CDR2 YSYEKL. In DNA form, the CDR3 reads TGCGCCAGCAGCCAACTCACTAGCGGCACCTACGAGCAGTACTTC. Translating it yields CASSQLTSGTYEQYF.

This clone was picked up one time. The DNA for the CDR3 is TGTGCCAGCAGATACACAGGGGAGGACAATCAGCCCCAGCATTTT. Translation gives CASRYTGEDNQPQHF. The rearrangement uses TRBV6-1 and TRBJ1-5; 7 bases are shared with TRBD1. V lost 6 bases and J lost 3; bases outside the gene matches: 8. Germline V lookup: CDR1 MNHNS, CDR2 SASEGT. There are 15 residues in the CDR3.

This chain joins TRBV27 and TRBJ2-7; D remains unclear. The CDR3 consists of 13 residues. Trimming took 2 bases from V and 2 from J, leaving 7 bases between them. Germline loops: CDR1 MNHEY, CDR2 SMNVEV (reference sequence). Written as DNA, the CDR3 is TGTGCCAGCAGTTTAGGCACAGCCTACGAGCAGTACTTC. Amino acids: CASSLGTAYEQYF.